A single sample gave rise to the 10 T cell receptor beta chains below, sequenced in a study of T cells in Graves' hyperthyroidism and ophthalmopathy. Amplification of TCR beta CDR3 regions was performed using RNA transcripts as template. Carried out on the TCR CDR3, a first-round RT-PCR used the HTBI primer set. A single record per CDR3 protein comes from TCRdb applying MiXCR to the multiplex PCR reads. The repertoire has hundreds of thousands of distinct CDR3 sequences, under 60% of them found once; the top ten carry 8.2%. Source material: peripheral blood or thyroid tissue (not recorded which). Receptors were obtained from a woman aged 18-30 years with Graves' hyperthyroidism.

V gene TRBV7-9 combines with J gene TRBJ2-7; 11 bases are shared with TRBD2. The V gene end was trimmed by 4 bases and the J gene end by 0 bases; junction bases not matched to a gene: 11. This CDR3 contains 18 residues. Germline-derived CDR1 and CDR2 are SEHNR and FQNEAQ (reference sequence). CDR3 amino acids: CASSSQLAGVRGSYEQYF. DNA of the CDR3: TGTGCCAGCAGCTCCCAACTAGCGGGAGTTCGGGGCTCCTACGAGCAGTACTTC.

V and J are TRBV7-3 and TRBJ1-3, with D unresolved. Germline V lookup: CDR1 SGHTA, CDR2 FQGTGA. The CDR3 runs to 15 residues. The V gene lost 5 bases and the J gene lost 4 bases, with 15 bases spanning the gap. The DNA for the CDR3 is TGTGCCAGCAGCCCCTCAAGGCCGTCGGGAAACACCATATATTTT. Translation gives CASSPSRPSGNTIYF.

The chain is built from TRBV2 and TRBJ1-1; weak D call: TRBD1 (6 bases). The CDR3 totals 15 residues. The ends were cut back, 2 bases at V and 1 base at J, with 11 bases in the middle. The V gene's germline CDR1 is SNHLY and CDR2 FYNNEI. In DNA form, the CDR3 reads TGTGCCAGCAGTGAACGGACAGTCTGGAACACTGAAGCTTTCTTT. Translating it yields CASSERTVWNTEAFF.

As for this clonotype: One end of the junction fails to match germline, which may point to a read error. V usage is TRBV19 and J usage is TRBJ1-6; no firm D call. Germline V CDR1 and CDR2: LNHDA, SQIVND (reference sequence). The CDR3 length is 11 residues. Here the CDR3 DNA reads TGTGCCAGTAGTATAGGGCCACCCCTCCACTTC. Protein: CASSIGPPLHF. Combining the CDR3 with reference TRBV19 and TRBJ1-6 gives the whole variable domain DGGITQSPKYLFRKEGQNVTLSCEQNLNHDAMYWYRQDPGQGLRLIYYSQIVNDFQKGDIAEGYSVSREKKESFPLTVTSAQKNPTAFYLCASSIGPPLHFGNGTRLTVT.

This clonotype occurred a few times. This chain links TRBV27 with TRBJ2-7; 8 nucleotides align to TRBD1. V lost 6 bases to trimming and J lost 3 bases; unmatched junction nucleotides: 1. The CDR3 runs to 12 residues. The germline gives CDR1 MNHEY, CDR2 SMNVEV (reference sequence). CDR3 in amino acids: CASRQGVYEQYF. In DNA, the CDR3 is TGTGCCAGCAGACAGGGGGTCTACGAGCAGTACTTC.

CDR3 in amino acids: CASSPSGRITYEQYF. In DNA, the CDR3 is TGTGCCAGCAGTCCGAGCGGGAGGATCACCTACGAGCAGTACTTC. This chain joins TRBV7-2 and TRBJ2-7, with 9 bases fitting TRBD2. The CDR3 totals 15 residues. Per germline, CDR1 SGHTA and CDR2 FQGNSA. J lost 2 bases, V lost 6 bases, and 8 bases had no gene match.

This clonotype came up many times. This rearrangement joins TRBV14 to TRBJ1-1; no firm D call. V was trimmed by 4 bases and J by 3 bases, leaving 15 bases between them. In germline, CDR1 is SGHDN, CDR2 FVKESK. The CDR3 has 15 residues. This CDR3 reads CASSLSQWWDTEAFF. The CDR3 coding sequence is TGTGCCAGCAGCCTGTCTCAATGGTGGGACACTGAAGCTTTCTTT.

This clonotype was counted between two and nine times. The chain has TRBV12-3 or TRBV12-4 and TRBJ1-5, with TRBD1 matching over 7 bases. The V gene end was trimmed by 7 bases and the J gene end by 4 bases; junction bases not matched to a gene: 1. This CDR3 has 12 residues. CDR3 amino acids: CASKTGNQPQHF. The CDR3 DNA sequence: TGTGCCAGCAAGACAGGGAATCAGCCCCAGCATTTT.

The chain employs TRBV19 and TRBJ2-2; TRBD2 matches 9 bases. Per the germline V gene, CDR1 is LNHDA and CDR2 is SQIVND (reference sequence). The CDR3 has 15 residues. With 2 bases clipped from V and 4 bases from J, the junction kept 2 bases outside the gene matches. The CDR3 DNA sequence: TGTGCCAGTAGTATAACAGCGGGAGGCACCGGGGAGCTGTTTTTT. It specifies CASSITAGGTGELFF.

Remarks on this clonotype: With a much larger clone just one base away, this may be a read error. For the CDR3, the DNA is TGTGCCACCAGCACTGGGACAGGTTTGGAAGAACTGTTTTTT. Amino acid sequence: CATSTGTGLEELFF. This chain uses TRBV15 with TRBJ1-4; 8 nucleotides align to TRBD1. CDR1 LNHNV and CDR2 YYDKDF come from the germline V gene (reference sequence). After removal of 4 bases from V and 12 bases from J, the junction contained 10 bases not matched to a gene. There are 14 residues in the CDR3.